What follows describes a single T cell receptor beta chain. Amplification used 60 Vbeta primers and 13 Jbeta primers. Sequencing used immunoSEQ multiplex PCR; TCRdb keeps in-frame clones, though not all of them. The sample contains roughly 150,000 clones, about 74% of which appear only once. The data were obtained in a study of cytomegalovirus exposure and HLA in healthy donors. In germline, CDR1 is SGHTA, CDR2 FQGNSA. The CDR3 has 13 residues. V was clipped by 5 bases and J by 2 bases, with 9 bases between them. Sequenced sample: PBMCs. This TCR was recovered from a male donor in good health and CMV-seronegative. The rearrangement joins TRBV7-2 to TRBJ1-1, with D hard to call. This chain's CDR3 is CASSQQPNTEAFF. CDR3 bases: TGTGCCAGCAGCCAACAGCCAAACACTGAAGCTTTCTTT. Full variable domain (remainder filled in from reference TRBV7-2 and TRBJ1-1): GAGVSQSPSNKVTEKGKDVELRCDPISGHTALYWYRQSLGQGLEFLIYFQGNSAPDKSGLPSDRFSAERTGGSVSTLTIQRTQQEDSAVYLCASSQQPNTEAFFGQGTRLTVV.